This TCR beta chain is drawn from a study of cytomegalovirus exposure and HLA in healthy donors (dated by TCRdb to the late 2010s). Some background on the complete study: In an earlier analysis of some 610 of the donors, approximately 300 Gb of sequence data and about 110 million unique TCR beta sequences from roughly 190 million T cells were reported. About 330 gigabases of sequencing data and 70 million to 100 million unique TCR sequences made up an early release that covered approximately 650 HLA-typed donors. Of the roughly 430 genotyped donors, 65% to 90% fell in the genetic ancestry cluster associated with self-reported Caucasian donors. The study aimed to test whether cataloging public T cell receptors could reveal signatures of past pathogen exposure. Using immunosequencing, the study profiled T cell repertoires from 550 to 750 subjects and related those repertoires to cytomegalovirus serostatus. Along with the approximately 670-subject first cohort, a separate validation cohort of over 90 different subjects was used. High-throughput TCR immunosequencing, statistical association of individual TCRs with disease status, and machine learning were combined to predict cytomegalovirus infection status. To study patterns of TCR occurrence, a later analysis re-analyzed previously published TCR beta repertoires from under 750 donors and added high-resolution HLA genotyping. Rather than using new phenotypic data, the later analysis identified candidate immune exposures from TCR beta sequences and from how often those sequences occurred across donors. An earlier analysis of 587 of the donors applied high-throughput TCR beta sequencing to assess whether each TCR beta V gene segment acted as functional or pseudogenic. Donor age, sex, ethnicity and CMV serostatus were compiled together with the repertoire data. A later genetic analysis used genome-wide SNP genotypes for about three fifths of the 666 donors, treating that subset as a discovery cohort. All discovery cohort repertoires had been generated using a single sequencing platform. HLA typing covered class I and class II loci at four-digit resolution. Typing coverage differed by locus: A, B, C, DRB1 and DQB1 were typed in about 620-640 donors, DQA1 in 500 to 550, DPA1 in 606, and DPB1 in just under 490. Because of strong linkage in the cohort, 5 or 6 DR-DQ haplotypes were treated as single units for association and clustering. Among around 400 genotyped donors of the cohort, an average of approximately 240,000 unique TCR beta nucleotide sequences was sequenced per donor, of which about 20% were non-productive. General findings and caveats noted by the study authors: A later genetic analysis reported fewer N-insertions in productive TCRs among donors in an Asian-associated ancestry cluster than the roughly 650-donor mean. Linkage disequilibrium might explain the correlated functional status among segregating V segments, but an unknown experimental factor could not be ruled out. Some IMGT-functional V segments, including TRBV6-2 and TRBV6-3, could not be told apart with the 87-base-pair reads, so those segments were excluded. In the study, approximately 150 TCR beta chains were listed as associated with cytomegalovirus. The classifier was reported to diagnose cytomegalovirus status with high specificity and sensitivity in both the original and validation cohorts. A further reported finding was that TCR beta sequences accurately predicted the HLA-A and HLA-B alleles for most subjects in the first cohort. In a later analysis, several top co-occurrence clusters were reported to appear linked to parvovirus B19, influenza, CMV and Epstein-Barr virus. In this cohort, only TCR beta chains were sequenced, and detectable features were limited by the absence of alpha or paired-chain data. Sequencing depth was assumed to be roughly uniform across donors in the presence/absence analyses, though that assumption may not hold. An earlier analysis of approximately 570 of the donors showed that most TCR beta V segments appeared in productive rearrangements either about 87% or about 30% of the time, which broadly matched IMGT annotations. A later analysis found that most CMV-associated TCR beta chains appeared HLA-restricted, with HLA associations seemingly driven largely by CMV exposure. In vitro tests confirmed that three of the cytomegalovirus-associated TCR beta chains recognize cytomegalovirus antigens. A later analysis associated about 18,000 TCR beta sequences with specific HLA alleles at a false discovery rate of 0.05. Most TCR sequences were observed very rarely across donors, whereas some public TCRs were present in many individuals. The authors suggested that the approach could potentially be generalized to other disease states and immunological phenotypes. In a later analysis, HLA-associated TCR beta chains showed more clonal expansion and lower generation probabilities than non-associated chains that were equally common. Approximately 18 rarely observed V segments, including chromosome 9 orphons, were excluded from the earlier analysis of approximately 600 of the donors because counts were too low. When HLA alleles, especially DR and DQ, strongly co-occurred, attributing TCR associations to individual alleles was difficult. V-gene and J-gene trimming of TCR beta chains was associated with a missense DCLRE1C variant in a later genetic analysis, and the association was replicated in an independent cohort. Because some donors lacked HLA typing at each locus, the association tests relied only on the typed subset. A group of highly shared sequence variants was considered likely to be a technical artifact of the sequencing pipeline. In a later analysis, TCR association rates were found to vary across HLA loci, with the most associated TCRs seen for DRB1 alleles and the fewest for HLA-C alleles. For the cohort, immune exposure information was limited to CMV serostatus.

The cohort consisted of 650 to 850 healthy bone marrow donors. Cohort members were all nominally healthy when sampled, although unrecorded immune exposures were likely present. The donor was CMV seronegative and was included in the group of 352 seronegative cohort members. A peripheral blood sample was collected from each donor, and TCR beta sequencing was performed on peripheral blood mononuclear cells. Genomic DNA was extracted from the blood cell samples with the Qiagen DNeasy Blood Extraction Kit. This clone was observed a single time. Its antigen target is currently unknown. The record has no base qualities; no much larger clone is one base away. The library was made by the immunoSEQ multiplex PCR assay. The multiplex PCR relied on a mix of 60 forward primers for TCR Vbeta segments and 13 reverse primers for TCR Jbeta segments. Amplification of the CDR3 region of rearranged TCR beta genes was performed with a multiplex PCR assay on genomic DNA. On the Illumina HiSeq System, the amplified TCR beta libraries were sequenced as 87-base-pair reads. In the paper's pipeline: In a later analysis, 80 million or so unique TCR beta chains were counted across the roughly 670 repertoires, and about 9.9 million of these chains were shared by at least two donors. To remove PCR and sequencing errors, raw reads were error-corrected and collapsed into unique sequences using a nearest-neighbor algorithm that merged closely related sequences. To assign V, D and J gene segments, CDR3 sequences were aligned to IMGT reference sequences. For a sequence to be retained, a match of at least six nucleotides was required to both a V gene segment and a J gene segment. A rearrangement was called productive if the CDR3 had no stop codons and remained in frame with V and J, and every other rearrangement was called non-productive. CDR3 was defined by IMGT convention, running from the second conserved V-encoded cysteine to the conserved J-encoded phenylalanine. The earlier analysis of about 530 of the donors excluded any sequence lacking an unambiguous match to a single V gene segment. In an earlier analysis of 450 to 750 of the donors, a V segment was called functional when productive rearrangements were above 56.7%, and segregating when the standard deviation between donors exceeded 5%. To diagnose cytomegalovirus status from the catalog of TCR beta chain sequences, a statistical classification framework was built. In a later analysis, TCR nucleotide sequences were compared against IMGT/GENE-DB human TR gene sequences so that V and J genes could be assigned. Using the TCRdist pipeline, a later analysis assigned CDR3 sequences along with most-parsimonious VDJ recombination scenarios. In a later analysis, each TCR beta chain was defined by its CDR3 amino acid sequence together with its V-gene family, and reads lacking a unique V-gene family were excluded. A later analysis removed over 500 highly shared, low-generation-probability nucleotide sequences to deal with suspected cross-contamination and a sequencing artifact. For each public chain, a later analysis derived a clonal expansion index from normalized ranks of inferred template counts within each repertoire. Generation probabilities in a later analysis came from a VDJ recombination model fitted to out-of-frame rearrangements, and those results were checked against IGoR. In a later analysis, hypergeometric tests were used to score TCR-TCR, TCR-HLA and TCR-CMV co-occurrence, with a repertoire-size bias correction applied to TCR pairs. A later analysis estimated false discovery rates by permuting HLA or CMV assignments 20 times. In a later analysis, co-occurring TCRs were grouped using DBSCAN, with TCRdist sequence similarity added in when clustering inside HLA-allele-positive subsets. Co-occurrence clustering excluded repertoires with fewer than 30,000 or more than 120,000 public chains, plus five with anomalous nucleotide sharing. Sourced from immuneACCESS, this table was stored by TCRdb with only in-frame sequences that have V and J called. A share of the clones is absent; for the studies checked, an unresolved V gene accounts for under half, and the remainder has no known explanation. D and trimming come from the DNA, and the V and J calls and clone size come from that table. In this sample the table shows 70,000 to 95,000 clones, around 81% of which occur a single time. The ten largest make up around 1.8% of the sample.

For CDR1 and CDR2, the germline V gene lists MNHEY and SVGAGI. The junction carries 7 bases between V and J, which are trimmed by 4 bases and 4 bases respectively. From its cysteine to its phenylalanine, the CDR3 spans 12 amino acids. The only DNA kept is the CDR3, 36 bases in frame from the first base. Specimen: PBMCs. Recombination connected TRBV6-5 to TRBJ2-5, with TRBD2 tentatively as D gene (5 bases match). The receptor was derived from a woman aged 30 to 39 in good health and CMV-seronegative. The DNA sequence follows: TGTGCCAGCAGTTCGGCGGGAGAGACCCAGTACTTC. Translated, this gives CASSSAGETQYF.